This T cell receptor beta chain was captured in a study of blood T cells in healthy people across ages. The study's findings and limits: Higher diversity, along with more naive CD4+ cells, distinguished long-lived donors from aged donors. Across samples, TCR beta diversity tracked strongly with naive T cell percentage.

This CDR3 comprises 17 residues. V lost 1 base and J lost 7; bases outside the gene matches: 10. The germline gives CDR1 MNHNS, CDR2 SASEGT. A second PCR of 7 to 11 cycles used a sample-barcoded 5' primer and a J-beta primer mix. Tags on each cDNA molecule came from a template-switch adaptor with 12 random nucleotides. TCRdb re-analysed the 5' RACE reads in MiXCR, keeping a single row per CDR3 protein. The table shows about 570,000 distinct CDR3 sequences, with about 25% occurring only once. This clonotype was counted between two and nine times. Its specificity is unknown. The chain carries TRBV6-1 and TRBJ1-4, with TRBD1 matching over 9 bases. The sequence derives from a woman in her 70s in good health. The sequenced sample was blood. CDR3 DNA: TGTGCCAGCAGTGAAGACACCCAACAGGGGGCGGGTGAAAAACTGTTTTTT. Translation gives CASSEDTQQGAGEKLFF.